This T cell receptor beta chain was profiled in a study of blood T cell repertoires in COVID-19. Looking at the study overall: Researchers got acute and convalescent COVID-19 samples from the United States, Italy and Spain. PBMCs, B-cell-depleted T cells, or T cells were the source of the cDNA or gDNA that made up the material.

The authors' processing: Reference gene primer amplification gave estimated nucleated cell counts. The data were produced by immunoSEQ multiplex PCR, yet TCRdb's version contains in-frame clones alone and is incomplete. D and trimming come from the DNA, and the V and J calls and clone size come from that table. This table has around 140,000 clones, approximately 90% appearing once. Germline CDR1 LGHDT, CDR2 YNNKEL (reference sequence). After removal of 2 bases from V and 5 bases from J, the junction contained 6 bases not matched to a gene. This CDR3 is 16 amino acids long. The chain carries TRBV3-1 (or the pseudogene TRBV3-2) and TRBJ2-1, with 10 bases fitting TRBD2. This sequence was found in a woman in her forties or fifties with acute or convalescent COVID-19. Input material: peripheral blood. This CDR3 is CASSQLRLAGDNEQFF. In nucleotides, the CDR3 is TGTGCCAGCAGCCAACTTCGTCTAGCGGGAGACAATGAGCAGTTCTTC.